Listed here are 25 T cell receptor beta chains from one sample, sequenced in a study of T cells in narcolepsy. The assay was immunoSEQ multiplex PCR, and TCRdb's table has in-frame clones only and misses some. The sample lists approximately 40,000 clones; approximately 88% were seen once. Specimen: CD45RA- memory CD4+ T cells from PBMCs. These receptors originate from a human donor with narcolepsy.

This rearrangement joins TRBV6-5 to TRBJ1-4, with a possible D match to TRBD1 (5 bases). Germline loops: CDR1 MNHEY, CDR2 SVGAGI. Trimming removed 3 bases from V and 3 bases from J, with 11 bases in between. The CDR3 loop spans 15 amino acids. The CDR3 DNA sequence: TGTGCCAGCAGTTATCGTGGGGCGGCTAATGAAAAACTGTTTTTT. It codes for CASSYRGAANEKLFF.

The rearrangement links TRBV11-2 to TRBJ2-1; D perhaps matches TRBD2 (6 bases). CDR3 length: 16 residues. V was clipped by 3 bases and J by 6 bases, with 18 bases between them. CDR1 SGHAT and CDR2 FQNNGV come from the germline V gene. The DNA of the CDR3 is TGTGCCAGCAGCTTTAGTGGGGGGAGTGGGTTCAATGAGCAGTTCTTC. Translating it yields CASSFSGGSGFNEQFF.

The chain uses TRBV7-2 and TRBJ1-2, with 11 bases identical to TRBD1. Germline V gene data show CDR1 as SGHTA and CDR2 as FQGNSA. The CDR3 is made up of 17 amino acids. V shed 1 base and J 7 bases; nucleotides not matched to a gene: 11. The CDR3 spells CASSLGDRGWSFGGYTF. In DNA, the CDR3 is TGTGCCAGCAGCTTAGGGGACAGGGGGTGGAGTTTTGGTGGCTACACCTTC.

This chain links TRBV29-1 with TRBJ2-7, with 8 bases aligning to TRBD2. V lost 3 bases, J lost 7 bases, and 5 bases stayed unmatched. The CDR3 covers 12 residues. Germline V gene sequence: CDR1 SQVTM, CDR2 ANQGSEA. CDR3 amino acids: CSVDEVAGEQYF. The CDR3 DNA follows: TGCAGCGTTGACGAGGTAGCGGGGGAGCAGTACTTC.

The gene calls are TRBV14 and TRBJ2-7; D is unresolved. The CDR3 loop spans 13 amino acids. The germline CDR1 and CDR2 sequences are SGHDN and FVKESK. The V and J ends lost 1 base and 6 bases respectively, with 10 bases between them. This CDR3 reads CASSQVRSAEQYF. The CDR3 nucleotides read TGTGCCAGCAGCCAAGTTAGGTCTGCCGAGCAGTACTTC.

The chain recombines TRBV9 with TRBJ1-1, with 8 bases matching TRBD1. CDR1 is SGDLS, CDR2 YYNGEE, per germline. This CDR3 region has 15 residues. V lost 2 bases and J lost 0; bases outside the gene matches: 3. CDR3 nucleotides: TGTGCCAGCAGCGTGACAGGGGACGTGAACACTGAAGCTTTCTTT. It specifies CASSVTGDVNTEAFF.

This clone has just a few counts. V usage is TRBV9 and J usage is TRBJ2-1; 11 nucleotides match TRBD2. The CDR3 has 16 amino acids. After removal of 3 bases from V and 3 bases from J, the junction contained 5 bases not matched to a gene. Germline-derived CDR1 and CDR2 are SGDLS and YYNGEE. The CDR3 region is CASSGPGTSGYNEQFF. In DNA form, the CDR3 reads TGTGCCAGCAGCGGTCCCGGGACTAGCGGCTACAATGAGCAGTTCTTC. Based on the CDR3 plus reference TRBV9 and TRBJ2-1, the full variable domain is DSGVTQTPKHLITATGQRVTLRCSPRSGDLSVYWYQQSLDQGLQFLIQYYNGEERAKGNILERFSAQQFPDLHSELNLSSLELGDSALYFCASSGPGTSGYNEQFFGPGTRLTVL.

The CDR3 spells CASSPGGGRASDTQYF. Written as DNA, the CDR3 is TGTGCCAGCTCGCCAGGGGGCGGGAGGGCCTCGGATACGCAGTATTTT. This chain links TRBV18 with TRBJ2-3, with D tentatively TRBD2 (9 bases). CDR1 KGHSH and CDR2 LQKENI come from the germline V gene. V was trimmed by 6 bases and J by 6 bases, leaving 22 bases between them. The CDR3 consists of 16 residues.

The chain employs TRBV19 and TRBJ1-3, with 8 bases aligning to TRBD1. CDR3 length: 16 amino acids. After removal of 4 bases from V and 2 bases from J, the junction contained 7 bases not matched to a gene. From germline, CDR1 is LNHDA and CDR2 SQIVND (reference sequence). The CDR3 reads CASSTPTGETGNTIYF. For the CDR3, the DNA is TGTGCCAGTAGTACCCCGACAGGGGAAACTGGAAACACCATATATTTT.

The chain joins TRBV5-1 to TRBJ2-5, with D possibly being TRBD1 (6 bases). This CDR3 comprises 13 residues. From germline, CDR1 is SGHRS and CDR2 YFSETQ. V was clipped by 1 base and J by 4 bases, with 8 bases between them. CDR3 nucleotides: TGCGCCAGCAGCTTGCCAGGGGTAGAGACCCAGTACTTC. It yields the protein CASSLPGVETQYF.

The chain couples TRBV7-2 to TRBJ2-2; D is undetermined. Per the germline V gene, CDR1 is SGHTA and CDR2 is FQGNSA. The CDR3 consists of 12 residues. Trimming pared 6 bases from V and 6 bases from J, leaving 8 bases between. CDR3 nucleotide sequence: TGTGCCAGCAGGCGTAGGGCCGGGGAGCTGTTTTTT. It yields the protein CASRRRAGELFF.

The chain is built from TRBV27 and TRBJ2-7; maybe TRBD1 (5 bases). The germline V gene encodes CDR1 MNHEY and CDR2 SMNVEV (reference sequence). Trimming took off 5 bases at V and 1 base at J, with 15 bases between the two ends. The CDR3 runs to 15 residues. The CDR3 region is CASSGILKGSYEQYF. CDR3 sequence (DNA): TGTGCCAGCAGTGGGATTCTCAAGGGGTCCTACGAGCAGTACTTC.

The genes are TRBV11-2 and TRBJ2-7; D call uncertain. This CDR3 is built from 13 residues. Trimming took off 5 bases at V and 3 bases at J, with 11 bases between the two ends. Germline CDR1 is SGHAT and CDR2 is FQNNGV. CDR3 protein: CASSQGVVYEQYF. Here the CDR3 DNA reads TGTGCCAGCAGCCAAGGAGTCGTCTACGAGCAGTACTTC.

This chain uses TRBV28 with TRBJ1-6; D perhaps matches TRBD1 (5 bases). Germline CDR1 reads MDHEN; CDR2 reads SYDVKM. The V and J ends lost 7 bases and 6 bases respectively, with 13 bases between them. The CDR3 is 14 amino acids. The CDR3 nucleotides are TGTGCCAGCATAACGGGGGAGCCTAATTCACCCCTCCACTTT. It yields the protein CASITGEPNSPLHF.

The chain is built from TRBV9 and TRBJ2-5; the match to TRBD2 covers 9 bases. The CDR3 sequence is 16 residues long. Germline CDR1 is SGDLS and CDR2 is YYNGEE. Trimming took 0 bases from V and 3 from J; bases not matched to a gene: 6. DNA for the CDR3: TGTGCCAGCAGCGTAGGCCCAGCGGGGGGAGAAGAGACCCAGTACTTC. It yields the protein CASSVGPAGGEETQYF. Full variable domain (missing parts from reference TRBV9 and TRBJ2-5): DSGVTQTPKHLITATGQRVTLRCSPRSGDLSVYWYQQSLDQGLQFLIQYYNGEERAKGNILERFSAQQFPDLHSELNLSSLELGDSALYFCASSVGPAGGEETQYFGPGTRLLVL.

The V and J genes are TRBV11-3 and TRBJ2-7, with TRBD1 as a possible D gene (5 bases). The germline CDR1 and CDR2 sequences are SGHNT and YENEEA. The CDR3 is 15 amino acids. V lost 1 base and J 4 bases, leaving 14 bases between the germline ends. CDR3 in amino acids: CASSLGSQAQYEQYF. DNA for the CDR3: TGTGCCAGCAGCTTAGGGTCACAGGCCCAATACGAGCAGTACTTC.

The chain carries TRBV10-1 and TRBJ1-2; 7 bases match TRBD1. Germline V gene data show CDR1 as WNHNN and CDR2 as SYGVQD (reference sequence). CDR3 length: 13 amino acids. Trimming at V came to 5 bases and at J to 2 bases, leaving 2 bases not matched to a gene. In DNA form, the CDR3 reads TGCGCCAGCAGTTTGACAGGGAACTATGGCTACACCTTC. This encodes CASSLTGNYGYTF.

The V gene is TRBV27, the J gene TRBJ2-5, with TRBD1 matching over 8 bases. TRBJ2-7 matches the DNA end more closely, so the J call is doubtful. Germline V CDR1 and CDR2: MNHEY, SMNVEV (reference sequence). The CDR3 length is 14 residues. The CDR3, as DNA: TGTGCCAGCAGTTTATTTGGACAGGGCTACGAGCAGTACTTC. Encoded protein: CASSLFGQGYEQYF.

The rearrangement links TRBV6-5 to TRBJ1-5; D is unresolved. CDR1 MNHEY and CDR2 SVGAGI come from the germline V gene. The CDR3 contains 14 residues. The V gene lost 6 bases and the J gene lost 6 bases, with 15 bases spanning the gap. CDR3 in DNA: TGTGCCAGCAGGCGGGAGGGTCTAGGTCAGCCCCAGCATTTT. Amino acids: CASRREGLGQPQHF.

This clone is a singleton in its sample. The rearrangement links TRBV28 to TRBJ2-3; D not certain. From germline, CDR1 is MDHEN and CDR2 SYDVKM. V was clipped by 5 bases and J by 1 base, with 16 bases between them. This CDR3 is built from 16 residues. This CDR3 reads CASSADNSRRTDTQYF. For the CDR3, the DNA is TGTGCCAGCAGTGCCGACAACTCGCGGCGCACAGATACGCAGTATTTT. Complete variable domain (other parts from reference TRBV28 and TRBJ2-3): DVKVTQSSRYLVKRTGEKVFLECVQDMDHENMFWYRQDPGLGLRLIYFSYDVKMKEKGDIPEGYSVSREKKERFSLILESASTNQTSMYLCASSADNSRRTDTQYFGPGTRLTVL.

Notes on this clone: This specimen includes other DNA sequences encoding the same CDR3. The gene calls are TRBV7-3 and TRBJ2-1, with a possible D match to TRBD2 (6 bases). The CDR3 has 13 residues. The germline V and J ends were trimmed by 0 bases and 6 bases, with 6 bases remaining between them. Germline values: CDR1 SGHTA, CDR2 FQGTGA. Here the CDR3 DNA reads TGTGCCAGCAGCTTAACGGGGGGCAATGAGCAGTTCTTC. Its translation: CASSLTGGNEQFF.

This chain links TRBV6-1 with TRBJ1-1; D possibly corresponds to TRBD1 (5 bases). Germline V lookup: CDR1 MNHNS, CDR2 SASEGT. This CDR3 region has 14 residues. The germline V and J ends were trimmed by 1 base and 3 bases, with 9 bases remaining between them. This CDR3 reads CASSEGGRDTEAFF. In DNA, the CDR3 is TGTGCCAGCAGTGAAGGTGGCAGGGACACTGAAGCTTTCTTT.

As to this clone: The CDR3 does not end in the conserved phenylalanine or tryptophan, so this is likely a read error. The rearrangement links TRBV5-4 to TRBJ2-7; D is tentatively TRBD1 or TRBD2 (5 bases each). CDR3 size: 14 residues. V dropped 4 bases and J dropped 2 bases, with 13 bases sitting between them. Germline V gene lookup returns CDR1 SGHNT and CDR2 YYREEE (reference sequence). CDR3 DNA sequence: TGTGCCAGCAGCCCAGACGGGGCGACCTACGAGCAGTACATC. It translates to CASSPDGATYEQYI.

The chain has TRBV21-1 and TRBJ2-7; TRBD1 was called by the table and not checked on the DNA. TRBV21-1 is shown as a pseudogene. The CDR3 is 14 amino acids. The CDR3 reads CASSALGQNYEQYF. In DNA, the CDR3 is TGTGCCAGCAGCGCGTTAGGACAGAATTACGAGCAGTACTTC.

This clone was seen a single time. The chain is built from TRBV7-9 and TRBJ2-6, with no clear D. The V gene lost 2 bases and the J gene lost 0 bases, with 5 bases spanning the gap. The length of the CDR3 is 15 residues. From germline, CDR1 is SEHNR and CDR2 FQNEAQ (reference sequence). This CDR3 reads CASSLSVSGANVLTF. The CDR3 DNA sequence: TGTGCCAGCAGCTTATCCGTCTCTGGGGCCAACGTCCTGACTTTC.